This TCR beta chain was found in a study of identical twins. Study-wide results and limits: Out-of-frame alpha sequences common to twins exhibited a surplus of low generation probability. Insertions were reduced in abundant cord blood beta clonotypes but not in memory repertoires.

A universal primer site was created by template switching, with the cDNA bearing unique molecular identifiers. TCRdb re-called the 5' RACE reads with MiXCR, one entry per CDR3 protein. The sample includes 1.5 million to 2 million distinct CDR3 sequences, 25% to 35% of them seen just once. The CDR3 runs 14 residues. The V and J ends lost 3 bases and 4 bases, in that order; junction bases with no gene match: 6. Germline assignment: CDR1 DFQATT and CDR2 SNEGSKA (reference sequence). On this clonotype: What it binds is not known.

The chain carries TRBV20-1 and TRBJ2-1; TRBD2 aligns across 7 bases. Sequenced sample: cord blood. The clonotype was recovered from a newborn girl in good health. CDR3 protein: CSASPGGEYNEQFF. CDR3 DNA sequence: TGCAGTGCTAGCCCGGGAGGCGAGTACAATGAGCAGTTCTTC.